This T cell receptor beta chain originates from a study of T cells expressing NK-cell markers. Study results and caveats: The dominant NKG2C+ clonotypes represented about 1.0-7.5% of CD8+ T cells in more than five donors. Uncertainty persisted over the HCMV specificity of expanded NKG2C+ T cell clones.

What made the TCR beta cDNA was 5'RACE template switching with UMIs. TCRdb reprocessed the 5' RACE reads, keeping one entry per CDR3 protein, no DNA. Its clone listing holds some 500,000 distinct CDR3 sequences. Turning to this clonotype: Its specificity is not known.

Sample: blood T cells: a sorted CD56 or NKG2C T cell subset, CD4+ or CD8+ T cells, or bulk PBMC T cells (not recorded which). The TCR comes from a woman between 50 and 59 years old in good health.

CDR3 region: CASSFGRTNNEQFF. The chain has TRBV12-3 or TRBV12-4 and TRBJ2-1; the D call of TRBD1 rests on TCRdb alone, since no DNA is present to check it. This CDR3 has 14 residues.